This T cell receptor beta chain appears in the sequencing data of a study of cytomegalovirus exposure and HLA in healthy donors. The PCR contained 60 Vbeta and 13 Jbeta primers. Source study methods: About 10 million of some 80 million unique TCR beta chains were shared, per a later count. Using immunoSEQ multiplex PCR, the repertoire was profiled, and TCRdb retains in-frame clones only, with some absent. That table gives V, J and clone size, and the DNA gave D and trimming. This sample's table reports about 67,000 clones. A remark on this clone: The antigen remains undetermined.

The study's findings and limits: Researchers catalogued about 150 TCR beta chains as cytomegalovirus-associated. Later genetic work tied a missense DCLRE1C variant to beta-chain V and J trimming. Most subjects' HLA-A and HLA-B alleles were reportedly predicted from TCR beta sequences.

Per the germline V gene, CDR1 is MDHEN and CDR2 is SYDVKM. The CDR3 has 17 amino acids. After removal of 6 bases from V and 5 bases from J, the junction contained 15 bases not matched to a gene. This chain uses TRBV28 with TRBJ2-1, with 8 nucleotides matching TRBD1. The clonotype was recovered from a middle-aged woman in good health and CMV-seropositive. The sequencing input was PBMCs. This CDR3 reads CASRGTGLTALHNEQFF. The CDR3 DNA sequence: TGTGCCAGCAGAGGGACAGGCCTCACAGCCTTACACAATGAGCAGTTCTTC.